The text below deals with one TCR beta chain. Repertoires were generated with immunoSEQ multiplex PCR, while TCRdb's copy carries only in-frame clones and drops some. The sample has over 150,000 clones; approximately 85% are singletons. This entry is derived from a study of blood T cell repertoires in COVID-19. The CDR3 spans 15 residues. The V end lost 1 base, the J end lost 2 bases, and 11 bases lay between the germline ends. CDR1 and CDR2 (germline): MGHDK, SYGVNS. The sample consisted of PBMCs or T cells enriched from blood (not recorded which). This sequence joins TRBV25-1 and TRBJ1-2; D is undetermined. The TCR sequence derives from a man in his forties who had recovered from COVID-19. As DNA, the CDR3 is TGTGCCAGCAGTGAATTCGGGGTTTCCAACTATGGCTACACCTTC. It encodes CASSEFGVSNYGYTF.